The 21 T cell receptor beta chains below were found in one sample sequenced in a study of blood T cell repertoires in COVID-19. The table came from immunoSEQ multiplex PCR; TCRdb's copy has only in-frame clones and leaves some out. The sample has hundreds of thousands of clones, approximately 80% seen once. The specimen sequenced was peripheral blood. The origin of the receptors is a woman in her forties or fifties with acute or convalescent COVID-19.

The chain couples TRBV4-1 to TRBJ2-1, with 10 bases lining up with TRBD1. The CDR3 consists of 18 residues. J was trimmed by 4 bases and V by 0 bases; bases with no gene match: 9. Germline V gene sequence: CDR1 MGHRA, CDR2 YSYEKL. CDR3 sequence: CASSQDRVRTGGYNEQFF. For the CDR3, the DNA is TGCGCCAGCAGCCAAGATCGAGTCAGGACAGGGGGTTACAATGAGCAGTTCTTC.

This clone was seen only once. The chain joins TRBV7-6 to TRBJ2-3; 8 bases are shared with TRBD2. Germline-derived CDR1 and CDR2 are SGHVS and FNYEAQ. Trimming removed 1 base from V and 2 bases from J; junction bases left unmatched: 2. The CDR3 has 15 amino acids. CDR3 protein: CASSLVAGFTDTQYF. CDR3 bases: TGTGCCAGCAGCTTAGTAGCGGGGTTCACAGATACGCAGTATTTT.

The chain joins TRBV23-1 to TRBJ1-3, with 7 bases lining up with TRBD1. TRBV23-1 is recorded as an ORF, its role being uncertain. This CDR3 region has 18 residues. V was pared by 2 bases and J by 2 bases, with 12 bases of the junction left unmatched. The CDR3 nucleotides are TGCGCCAGCAGTCAAAATGCCCGACAGGGATACCCTGGAAACACCATATATTTT. Translated, it gives CASSQNARQGYPGNTIYF.

The CDR3 DNA follows: TGTGCCAGCAGCTCTACGGGACAGCCGAACACCGGGGAGCTGTTTTTT. Its translation is CASSSTGQPNTGELFF. The chain is built from TRBV7-9 and TRBJ2-2; 7 bases agree with TRBD1. Germline CDR1 reads SEHNR; CDR2 reads FQNEAQ (reference sequence). With V trimmed by 4 bases and J by 0 bases, 5 bases remained unmatched. The CDR3 loop spans 16 amino acids.

The chain carries TRBV7-9 and TRBJ1-2, with TRBD1 matching 8 bases. CDR1 is SEHNR, CDR2 FQNEAQ, per germline (reference sequence). Trimming removed 6 bases from V and 4 bases from J; junction bases left unmatched: 10. This CDR3 has 15 amino acids. The CDR3 region has the DNA TGTGCCAGCAGACGTAACCGGGACAGGTTCTATGGCTACACCTTC. Amino acids: CASRRNRDRFYGYTF.

The table lists this clone with a few counts. The V and J genes are TRBV3-1 (or the pseudogene TRBV3-2) and TRBJ2-2; TRBD2 matches 15 bases. The germline CDR1 and CDR2 sequences are LGHDT and YNNKEL (reference sequence). The CDR3 spans 20 residues. V was pared by 1 base and J by 0 bases, with 6 bases of the junction left unmatched. The CDR3 DNA is TGTGCCAGCAGCCAAGTATTGGGACTAGCGGGGGGTCCGAACACCGGGGAGCTGTTTTTT. Translated, it gives CASSQVLGLAGGPNTGELFF.

The J gene is TRBJ1-1, the V gene TRBV7-9; maybe TRBD1 (5 bases). The germline CDR1 and CDR2 sequences are SEHNR and FQNEAQ (reference sequence). Between the trimmed V and J ends, which lost 5 bases and 6 bases, there was a span of 10 bases. The CDR3 runs to 12 residues. The CDR3 bases are TGTGCCAGCAGCCCAGGGTCGGCTGAAGCTTTCTTT. This sequence encodes CASSPGSAEAFF.

The V and J genes are TRBV30 and TRBJ1-1; 7 bases line up with TRBD1. Trimming removed 8 bases from V and 7 bases from J; junction bases left unmatched: 4. There are 10 residues in the CDR3. Germline V lookup: CDR1 GTSNPN, CDR2 SVGIG (reference sequence). The CDR3 here is CAGRDSEAFF. The CDR3 DNA sequence: TGTGCCGGCCGGGACAGTGAAGCTTTCTTT.

V usage is TRBV5-8 and J usage is TRBJ2-7; TRBD1 is a possible D gene (5 bases). Germline CDR1 reads SGHTS; CDR2 reads YDEGEE. Trimming cost V 4 bases and J 7 bases, with 24 bases left between them. The CDR3 sequence is 16 residues long. DNA for the CDR3: TGTGCCAGCAGCCTCGAAGGCGGCAGGGCCAAGGGGGAGCAGTACTTC. It is translated as CASSLEGGRAKGEQYF.

The chain combines TRBV6-5 with TRBJ2-7, with a possible D match to TRBD2 (5 bases). This CDR3 contains 14 residues. Germline V gene data show CDR1 as MNHEY and CDR2 as SVGAGI. Between the trimmed V and J ends, which lost 2 bases and 3 bases, there was a span of 11 bases. The CDR3 region is CASSYGGHLYEQYF. The CDR3, as DNA: TGTGCCAGCAGTTACGGAGGTCACCTCTACGAGCAGTACTTC.

J is TRBJ2-1 and V is TRBV4-1; 7 bases fit TRBD2. Germline CDR1 MGHRA, CDR2 YSYEKL. The CDR3 contains 18 residues. V trimming: 3 bases; J trimming: 1 base; junction bases outside the gene matches: 12. Written as DNA, the CDR3 is TGCGCCAGCAGCCATCCTCTCCGGACTAGGGCGTCCTACAATGAGCAGTTCTTC. Its protein product is CASSHPLRTRASYNEQFF.

V and J are TRBV19 and TRBJ1-2; the D gene is possibly TRBD1 (6 bases). CDR3 length equals 20 residues. Trimming took 5 bases from V and 0 from J, leaving 28 bases between them. Germline V gives CDR1 LNHDA, CDR2 SQIVND (reference sequence). The CDR3 loop is CASSRMPGRFDWTANYGYTF. The DNA of the CDR3 is TGTGCCAGTAGTCGAATGCCCGGTCGCTTCGACTGGACAGCTAACTATGGCTACACCTTC.

V usage is TRBV5-5 and J usage is TRBJ2-5, with TRBD1 identical over 8 bases. This CDR3 contains 16 residues. From germline, CDR1 is SGHKS and CDR2 YYEKEE (reference sequence). V gave up 0 bases and J gave up 5 bases; unmatched junction bases: 9. In nucleotides, the CDR3 is TGTGCCAGCAGCTTGGAAGACAGGGGCCCACCGGAGACCCAGTACTTC. This encodes CASSLEDRGPPETQYF. The entire variable domain, with the rest obtained from reference TRBV5-5 and TRBJ2-5, is as follows: DAGVTQSPTHLIKTRGQQVTLRCSPISGHKSVSWYQQVLGQGPQFIFQYYEKEERGRGNFPDRFSARQFPNYSSELNVNALLLGDSALYLCASSLEDRGPPETQYFGPGTRLLVL.

The rearrangement links TRBV3-1 (or the pseudogene TRBV3-2) to TRBJ1-6; tentative D call: TRBD1 (5 bases). The V gene's germline CDR1 is LGHDT and CDR2 YNNKEL (reference sequence). There are 16 residues in the CDR3. V was clipped by 0 bases and J by 7 bases, with 13 bases between them. The CDR3 loop is CASSQDPAGWNSPLHF. CDR3 sequence (DNA): TGTGCCAGCAGCCAAGATCCGGCAGGGTGGAATTCACCCCTCCACTTT.

The V and J genes are TRBV6-6 and TRBJ1-4, with TRBD1 as a possible D gene (5 bases). There are 13 residues in the CDR3. The V end lost 7 bases, the J end lost 6 bases, and 12 bases lay between the germline ends. Germline-derived CDR1 and CDR2 are MNHNY and SVGAGI (reference sequence). The CDR3 reads CASNEVRDEKLFF. In nucleotides, the CDR3 is TGTGCCAGCAATGAGGTCAGGGATGAAAAACTGTTTTTT.

This sequence joins TRBV19 and TRBJ1-3, with D perhaps TRBD1 (6 bases). Trimming shortened V by 2 bases and J by 3 bases, and 11 bases separated the two germline ends. CDR1 and CDR2 from the germline V gene are LNHDA and SQIVND (reference sequence). The length of the CDR3 is 15 residues. CDR3 in DNA: TGTGCCAGTAGTATACTGGGGGCGAATGGAAACACCATATATTTT. Translating it yields CASSILGANGNTIYF.

V gene TRBV10-3 combines with J gene TRBJ2-1; TRBD1 matches 9 bases. The CDR3 runs to 18 residues. Unmatched junction bases numbered 13, after V lost 6 bases and J lost 1 base. The germline V gene has CDR1 ENHRY and CDR2 SYGVKD. In DNA form, the CDR3 reads TGTGCCATCAGGGTTGGAGTACAGGGGGCGCGTTCCTACAATGAGCAGTTCTTC. It is translated as CAIRVGVQGARSYNEQFF.

This clone was seen more than once but under ten times. This rearrangement joins TRBV3-1 (or the pseudogene TRBV3-2) to TRBJ2-3, with D unresolved. The ends were cut back, 1 base at V and 2 bases at J, with 7 bases in the middle. This CDR3 has 14 amino acids. The germline V gene has CDR1 LGHDT and CDR2 YNNKEL (reference sequence). The DNA of the CDR3 is TGTGCCAGCAGCCAAGGAACTGCCACAGATACGCAGTATTTT. It translates to CASSQGTATDTQYF.

V and J are TRBV18 and TRBJ1-5; D may be TRBD1 (5 bases). Germline CDR1 KGHSH, CDR2 LQKENI. The CDR3 has 13 amino acids. V lost 2 bases and J 9 bases, leaving 11 bases between the germline ends. Here the CDR3 reads CASSPDSEGPQHF. The CDR3, as DNA: TGTGCCAGCTCACCAGACAGCGAAGGGCCCCAGCATTTT.

V is TRBV5-1 and J is TRBJ2-1; 8 nucleotides line up with TRBD1. The CDR3 sequence is 15 residues long. In germline, CDR1 is SGHRS, CDR2 YFSETQ. Germline trimming cut 5 bases from V and 3 bases from J; bases unmatched to any gene: 7. Here the CDR3 DNA reads TGCGCCAGCAGTCAGCAGGGGGCGAACTACAATGAGCAGTTCTTC. This gives the protein CASSQQGANYNEQFF.

Details on this clone: Sequence at one end of the junction differs from germline and may be a read error. The chain carries TRBV20-1 and TRBJ1-1; D is uncertain. Germline values: CDR1 DFQATT, CDR2 SNEGSKA (reference sequence). The CDR3 totals 13 residues. For the CDR3, the DNA is TGCAGAGCTAGTCGCGGGGAAAGAACTGAAGCTTTCTTT. This sequence encodes CRASRGERTEAFF.